A single T cell receptor beta chain is shown here with its context. The antigen remains undetermined. The data belong to a study of CD8+ T cells in alopecia areata. For the study at large: Treatment with tofacitinib (6 to 18 months) was followed by 6 months off drug. Treated patients were scored for severity by percent of scalp affected.

Points from the study as a whole: Many expanded lesional clones remained in scalp and blood on tofacitinib.

Treatment defined: oral pan-JAK inhibitor, 5-10 mg twice daily. Extracted RNA was reverse transcribed, and the resulting cDNA served as sequencing template. Profiling relied on immunoSEQ multiplex PCR, and the TCRdb table lists in-frame clones only, not all of them. Counted here are more than 200,000 clones, 64% occurring once; the ten biggest clones make up around 4%. The material sequenced was CD4+ T cells sorted from blood, taken at week 4, from a patient treated with tofacitinib. The clonotype originates from a human donor with alopecia areata.

The CDR3 DNA reads as TGTGCCTGGACTGTCGTGGGAAACACCATATATTTT. Translated, it gives CAWTVVGNTIYF. The chain combines TRBV30 with TRBJ1-3; no clear D. Germline V gene sequence: CDR1 GTSNPN, CDR2 SVGIG (reference sequence). This CDR3 comprises 12 residues. Trimming stripped 4 bases from V and 4 bases from J, with 8 bases between.